This TCR beta chain was sequenced for a study of cytomegalovirus exposure and HLA in healthy donors. V was shortened by 3 bases and J by 5 bases, with 13 bases between the two germline ends. Germline values: CDR1 SGHAT, CDR2 FQNNGV. This CDR3 has 14 residues. PCR primers comprised 60 Vbeta and 13 Jbeta primers. Some clones are missing from TCRdb's copy, which holds only in-frame ones; the method was immunoSEQ multiplex PCR. The sample has approximately 100,000 clones; about 85% are singletons. The clonotype originates from a man aged 40-49 years in good health and CMV-seropositive. The V gene is TRBV11-2, the J gene TRBJ2-5; D gene ambiguous. Sample: PBMCs. The CDR3 sequence is CASSLYLGVETQYF. CDR3 coding DNA: TGTGCCAGCAGCTTGTATCTGGGCGTGGAGACCCAGTACTTC.